The rows below give T cell receptor beta chains drawn from one sample of a study of identical twins. Via MiXCR, TCRdb re-called the 5' RACE reads, giving one row per CDR3 protein. This table has about 250,000 distinct CDR3 sequences, about 8.3% appearing once. This same sample was also part of a study on yellow fever vaccine responses in identical twins.

Specimen: CD8+ T cells sorted from blood. The receptors come from a young woman in good health. Each CDR3 is given with its conserved first and last residue. A D gene is named only where the DNA matches it firmly. For some rows the clone size is stated as once, few or many, or as a class when expanded; others skip it.

clone_size j_call d_call cdr3_length v_call cdr3_aa cdr3_nt
few TRBJ1-3 - 15 TRBV5-6 CASSLAGGPGNTIYF TGTGCCAGCAGCTTGGCCGGGGGGCCTGGAAACACCATATATTTT
many TRBJ2-3 - 14 TRBV9 CASSVAGTTDTQYF TGTGCCAGCAGCGTAGCGGGAACCACAGATACGCAGTATTTT
- TRBJ2-7 - 14 TRBV6-1 CASIGVTSGDEQYF TGTGCCAGCATCGGGGTAACCAGTGGGGACGAGCAGTACTTC
- TRBJ2-2 - 12 TRBV9 CASSAVAGELFF TGTGCCAGCAGCGCAGTAGCCGGGGAGCTGTTTTTT
many TRBJ2-1 - 15 TRBV27 CASSEGRRGYNEQFF TGTGCCAGCAGTGAAGGGCGTAGAGGCTACAATGAGCAGTTCTTC
few TRBJ2-3 - 14 TRBV6-1 CASSQYLAADTQYF TGTGCCAGCAGTCAATACCTAGCTGCAGATACGCAGTATTTT
many TRBJ2-3 TRBD2 18 TRBV28 CASSYPGGVFLGTDTQYF TGTGCCAGCAGTTATCCCGGGGGGGTATTTTTGGGAACAGATACGCAGTATTTT
few TRBJ2-1 TRBD2 21 TRBV4-1 CASSHDVTSAASSSSYNEQFF TGCGCCAGCAGCCACGACGTCACTAGCGCAGCTTCATCTAGCTCCTACAATGAGCAGTTCTTC
- TRBJ2-1 - 16 TRBV4-3 CASSQVYGDPYNEQFF TGCGCCAGCAGCCAAGTGTACGGGGACCCCTACAATGAGCAGTTCTTC
many TRBJ2-1 - 12 TRBV6-2/TRBV6-3 CASSYDLSEQFF TGTGCCAGCAGTTACGATCTGAGTGAGCAGTTCTTC
few TRBJ2-2 - 17 TRBV5-1 CASSLFPETAFSRELFF TGCGCCAGCAGCTTATTTCCGGAGACAGCCTTTTCCCGGGAGCTGTTTTTT
many TRBJ2-2 TRBD1 16 TRBV5-1 CASSHGTGADTGELFF TGCGCCAGCAGCCATGGGACAGGGGCGGACACCGGGGAGCTGTTTTTT
few TRBJ1-1 - 14 TRBV14 CASSQDLGGTEAFF TGTGCCAGCAGCCAAGATCTAGGGGGTACCGAAGCTTTCTTT
many TRBJ2-1 TRBD2 13 TRBV20-1 CSAKGLHYNEQFF TGCAGTGCCAAGGGACTACATTACAATGAGCAGTTCTTC
few TRBJ2-5 - 14 TRBV19 CASSSPGHRETQYF TGTGCCAGTAGCTCTCCGGGACATCGAGAGACCCAGTACTTC
many TRBJ2-5 TRBD1 17 TRBV7-9 CASNIIGLRGGEETQYF TGTGCCAGCAACATCATAGGGTTGAGAGGGGGCGAGGAGACCCAGTACTTC
few TRBJ2-1 - 13 TRBV6-1 CASSVTGVNEQFF TGTGCCAGCAGTGTGACGGGAGTAAATGAGCAGTTCTTC
few TRBJ2-1 - 15 TRBV6-1 CASSPDVMSYNEQFF TGTGCCAGCAGCCCCGACGTGATGTCCTACAATGAGCAGTTCTTC
many TRBJ2-7 TRBD1 14 TRBV6-2/TRBV6-3 CASSYGDRAYEQYF TGTGCCAGCAGTTACGGGGACAGGGCCTACGAGCAGTACTTC
many TRBJ2-7 TRBD1 15 TRBV7-2 CASSPIGTGKYEQYF TGTGCCAGCAGCCCGATAGGGACAGGGAAATACGAGCAGTACTTC
few TRBJ2-7 - 17 TRBV20-1 CSARDTGGANPTYEQYF TGCAGTGCTAGAGATACGGGGGGCGCAAATCCTACCTACGAGCAGTACTTC
- TRBJ2-3 TRBD1 16 TRBV9 CASSGGDRAITDTQYF TGTGCCAGCAGCGGAGGGGACAGGGCTATCACAGATACGCAGTATTTT
- TRBJ2-7 TRBD1 15 TRBV11-2 CASSGSPAGTGEQYF TGTGCCAGCAGCGGATCGCCCGCCGGGACAGGCGAGCAGTACTTC
few TRBJ2-3 TRBD2 18 TRBV14 CASSQELLAGGNTDTQYF TGTGCCAGCAGCCAAGAACTACTAGCGGGAGGTAACACAGATACGCAGTATTTT
- TRBJ2-7 - 14 TRBV10-3 CAIRGVSGSYEQYF TGTGCCATCAGAGGGGTCTCGGGGTCCTACGAGCAGTACTTC
few TRBJ2-5 - 17 TRBV28 CASSPAFQGQRQETQYF TGTGCCAGCAGTCCTGCCTTCCAGGGGCAAAGGCAAGAGACCCAGTACTTC
- TRBJ2-5 - 13 TRBV11-2 CASRGGFQETQYF TGTGCCAGCAGAGGGGGGTTCCAAGAGACCCAGTACTTC
few TRBJ2-5 TRBD1 17 TRBV5-1 CASSLEIGTGAGETQYF TGCGCCAGCAGCTTGGAGATAGGGACAGGGGCCGGAGAGACCCAGTACTTC
- TRBJ2-7 - 16 TRBV4-1 CASSRQRGAGEGEQYF TGCGCCAGCAGCCGGCAGAGAGGGGCAGGGGAGGGAGAGCAGTACTTC
many TRBJ2-1 TRBD1 17 TRBV5-1 CASSSDRLITPEDEQFF TGCGCCAGCAGCTCGGACAGGCTTATAACCCCCGAGGATGAGCAGTTCTTC
many TRBJ2-7 - 14 TRBV2 CASSEGDLPYEQYF TGTGCCAGCAGTGAGGGGGATCTACCCTACGAGCAGTACTTC
few TRBJ2-2 - 14 TRBV12-3/TRBV12-4 CASSLLANTGELFF TGTGCCAGCAGTTTGTTAGCGAACACCGGGGAGCTGTTTTTT
many TRBJ2-7 - 13 TRBV7-2 CASRTSGSYEQYF TGTGCCAGCAGGACCAGTGGGTCCTACGAGCAGTACTTC
many TRBJ2-3 - 14 TRBV12-3/TRBV12-4 CASSGAMLTDTQYF TGTGCCAGCAGTGGGGCCATGCTCACAGATACGCAGTATTTT
few TRBJ2-7 TRBD1 14 TRBV6-5 CASSWGQGNLEQYF TGTGCCAGCAGTTGGGGACAGGGTAACCTCGAGCAGTACTTC